Listed below are T cell receptor beta chains from one sample, sequenced in a study of T cell repertoires in cytomegalovirus infection. Using its own MiXCR run on the reads, TCRdb lists one record per CDR3 protein. The sample lists around 740,000 distinct CDR3 sequences; roughly 35% were seen once. The sequencing sample was made of PBMCs. The source of these receptors is a human donor in good health (CMV status not recorded). Some clones in this sample may be carry-over from other donors' samples. Both conserved end residues are part of each CDR3. The D gene is left open where the match is weak. Size values are once, few and many counts, or a class for expanded clones, and some rows have none.

j_call | clone_size | v_call | d_call | cdr3_aa | cdr3_nt
TRBJ1-2 | few | TRBV11-2 | NA | CASSSPKERYGYTF | TGTGCCAGCAGTTCACCAAAGGAACGATATGGCTACACCTTC
TRBJ1-1 | NA | TRBV28 | TRBD1 | CASSLYRGRSELEAFF | TGTGCCAGCAGTTTATACAGGGGGCGATCCGAACTTGAAGCTTTCTTT
TRBJ1-4 | NA | TRBV29-1 | NA | CSVLAGLEKLFF | TGCAGCGTTCTTGCAGGGTTGGAAAAACTGTTTTTT
TRBJ1-4 | NA | TRBV28 | NA | CASSFSPAHEKLFF | TGTGCCAGCAGTTTCTCGCCGGCTCATGAAAAACTGTTTTTT
TRBJ2-7 | NA | TRBV10-2 | NA | CASSGLSYEQYF | TGCGCCAGCAGTGGACTCTCCTACGAGCAGTACTTC
TRBJ2-6 | few | TRBV7-9 | NA | CASSQQGRQELLGANVLTF | TGTGCCAGCAGCCAGCAGGGTCGACAGGAACTCTTGGGGGCCAACGTCCTGACTTTC
TRBJ2-3 | many | TRBV7-2 | TRBD2 | CASSFPQSGVPTDTQYF | TGTGCCAGCAGCTTCCCTCAAAGCGGGGTTCCCACAGATACGCAGTATTTT
TRBJ2-7 | NA | TRBV12-3/TRBV12-4 | NA | CASSPQVGVHYEQYF | TGTGCCAGCAGTCCCCAGGTGGGGGTCCACTACGAGCAGTACTTC
TRBJ1-4 | NA | TRBV24-1 | NA | CATSEGSSEKLFF | TGTGCCACCAGTGAGGGTAGTAGTGAAAAACTGTTTTTT
TRBJ2-3 | NA | TRBV12-3/TRBV12-4 | TRBD2 | CASSFLAGGTGDTQYF | TGTGCCAGCAGCTTCTTAGCGGGAGGGACGGGAGATACGCAGTATTTT
TRBJ2-7 | NA | TRBV7-8 | TRBD1 | CASSSGQEPSYEQYF | TGTGCCAGCAGCTCCGGACAGGAACCCTCCTACGAGCAGTACTTC
TRBJ2-7 | NA | TRBV6-5 | NA | CASSYSSGIANEQYF | TGTGCCAGCAGTTACTCGAGTGGGATTGCTAACGAGCAGTACTTC
TRBJ2-7 | NA | TRBV7-2 | NA | CASSLASSGSAYEQYF | TGTGCCAGCAGCTTAGCGTCGTCCGGGAGCGCCTACGAGCAGTACTTC
TRBJ1-6 | many | TRBV28 | NA | CASSLVGNSNSPLHF | TGTGCCAGCAGTTTAGTGGGGAATTCTAATTCACCCCTCCACTTT
TRBJ2-5 | many | TRBV7-6 | NA | CASSPGDGPQETQYF | TGTGCCAGCAGCCCGGGCGACGGACCCCAAGAGACCCAGTACTTC
TRBJ2-4 | few | TRBV11-2 | NA | CASSLDPRQNQYF | TGTGCCAGCAGCTTAGATCCCCGACAGAACCAGTACTTC
TRBJ1-5 | NA | TRBV27 | TRBD1 | CASSPRTGSLVYSNQPQHF | TGTGCCAGCAGTCCACGGACAGGGTCGTTAGTTTATAGCAATCAGCCCCAGCATTTT
TRBJ2-3 | few | TRBV6-5 | TRBD2 | CASSRLAGRPQYF | TGTGCCAGCAGCCGCCTAGCGGGGCGTCCGCAGTATTTT
TRBJ1-1 | NA | TRBV24-1 | TRBD1 | CATSDRQGGHTEAFF | TGTGCCACCAGTGACCGACAGGGGGGGCACACTGAAGCTTTCTTT
TRBJ1-2 | NA | TRBV28 | TRBD1 | CASSPAGSGTGFYGYTF | TGTGCCAGCAGTCCAGCGGGATCCGGGACAGGGTTCTATGGCTACACCTTC
TRBJ2-1 | NA | TRBV24-1 | NA | CATSDGGNSHNEQFF | TGTGCCACCAGTGATGGGGGAAATAGTCACAATGAGCAGTTCTTC
TRBJ1-2 | few | TRBV14 | NA | CASSQGMGYYGYTF | TGTGCCAGCAGCCAAGGAATGGGTTACTATGGCTACACCTTC
TRBJ1-1 | few | TRBV19 | NA | CASSIARGTEAFF | TGTGCCAGTAGTATTGCACGGGGCACTGAAGCTTTCTTT
TRBJ2-3 | few | TRBV27 | NA | CASSLYGSDTDTQYF | TGTGCCAGCAGTTTATACGGGAGTGACACAGATACGCAGTATTTT